Listed below are T cell receptor beta chains from one sample, sequenced in a study of T cells in Graves' hyperthyroidism and ophthalmopathy. A single record per CDR3 protein comes from TCRdb applying MiXCR to the multiplex PCR reads. The table shows about 360,000 distinct CDR3 sequences, with less than 15% occurring only once. The specimen sequenced was blood. These receptor sequences come from a man younger than 45 with Graves' hyperthyroidism that later progressed to Graves' ophthalmopathy. Each CDR3 is given with its conserved first and last residue. A D gene is named only where the DNA matches it firmly. Where a row states a size, it is once, few, many or the class of an expanded clone; other rows omit it.

v_gene	j_gene	d_gene	abundance	CDR3nt	CDR3aa
TRBV6-5	TRBJ1-2	-	many	TGTGCCAGCAGTTACCGGCAGGGGATGGCCTATGGCTACACCTTC	CASSYRQGMAYGYTF
TRBV18	TRBJ1-5	-	many	TGTGCCAGCTCACAAGGGGTTTCCAATCAGCCCCAGCATTTT	CASSQGVSNQPQHF
TRBV12-3/TRBV12-4	TRBJ1-2	-	many	TGTGCCAGCAGTTTGGGACCCACTAACTATGGCTACACCTTC	CASSLGPTNYGYTF
TRBV6-1	TRBJ1-6	-	many	TGTGCCAGCAGTACGATGGACAGTTATAATTCACCCCTCCACTTT	CASSTMDSYNSPLHF
TRBV6-5	TRBJ1-1	-	many	TGTGCCAGCAGTTACTCCAATCAGAACACTGAAGCTTTCTTT	CASSYSNQNTEAFF
TRBV19	TRBJ1-5	TRBD1	few	TGTGCCAGTAGTATAACGGGGACAGGGAACAGCAATCAGCCCCAGCATTTT	CASSITGTGNSNQPQHF
TRBV28	TRBJ1-5	-	many	TGTGCCAGCAGTTTATACCAATATAGCAATCAGCCCCAGCATTTT	CASSLYQYSNQPQHF
TRBV28	TRBJ1-5	-	many	TGTGCCAGCGATGGACGGGGTAGCAATCAGCCCCAGCATTTT	CASDGRGSNQPQHF
TRBV12-3/TRBV12-4	TRBJ2-1	-	few	TGTGCCAGCAGTTCAGGGTCGAAGGGAAACAATGAGCAGTTCTTC	CASSSGSKGNNEQFF
TRBV27	TRBJ2-3	-	many	TGTGCCAGCAGTTCAGGGAGCACTACGCAGTATTTT	CASSSGSTTQYF
TRBV19	TRBJ2-1	-	once	TGTGCCAGTAACTCGTCTCAGGAGGGGGCGCAGAATGAGCAGTTCTTC	CASNSSQEGAQNEQFF
TRBV5-1	TRBJ2-2	TRBD1	few	TGCGCCAGCAGCTTGGTCCCGGGACAGGGGGCAACCGGGGAGCTGTTTTTT	CASSLVPGQGATGELFF
TRBV3-1	TRBJ1-2	-	many	TGTGCCAGCAGCCAAGGAGACAGAATCTATGGCTACACCTTC	CASSQGDRIYGYTF
TRBV5-1	TRBJ1-4	TRBD1	few	TGCGCCAGCAGTGCCCGGGACAGGGGAAATGAAAAACTGTTTTTT	CASSARDRGNEKLFF
TRBV7-9	TRBJ2-1	TRBD1	many	TGTGCCAGCAGCCCGACAGGGGCTAGGGTATTGGGTGAGCAGTTCTTC	CASSPTGARVLGEQFF
TRBV27	TRBJ1-1	-	many	TGTGCCAGCAGTTTACTTCCCGACAGGCTTGAAGCTTTCTTT	CASSLLPDRLEAFF
TRBV7-9	TRBJ2-7	-	few	TGTGCCAGCAGCCAAATGGACAGTGGAAGGGCTAGCGAGCAGTACTTC	CASSQMDSGRASEQYF
TRBV24-1	TRBJ2-6	TRBD2	-	TGTGCCATCAGTGAGTCGCGGGGGGGCCAGGGGGCCAACGTCCTGACTTTC	CAISESRGGQGANVLTF
TRBV20-1	TRBJ2-1	-	many	TGCAGTGCTAGAGATCGGTCCAATGAGCAGTTCTTC	CSARDRSNEQFF
TRBV11-2	TRBJ2-1	-	many	TGTGCCAGCAGCCCTCGGGGGTATTACAATGAGCAGTTCTTC	CASSPRGYYNEQFF
TRBV7-2	TRBJ1-5	-	many	TGTGCCAGCAGCTTAGTCGGAAGCAATCAGCCCCAGCATTTT	CASSLVGSNQPQHF
TRBV5-1	TRBJ1-3	-	many	TGCGCCAGCAGCCCTGGACAGATCAACACCATATATTTT	CASSPGQINTIYF
TRBV28	TRBJ1-1	TRBD1	many	TGTGCCAGCAGTGAGATCGGACAGGGTCGCACTGAAGCTTTCTTT	CASSEIGQGRTEAFF
TRBV20-1	TRBJ1-4	-	many	TGCAGTGCTAGAAGACAGCCAACTAATGAAAAACTGTTTTTT	CSARRQPTNEKLFF
TRBV7-9	TRBJ2-3	TRBD2	many	TGTGCCAGCAGCCATCAAGCGGGAGGGGGGGCCGGAAATACGCAGTATTTT	CASSHQAGGGAGNTQYF
TRBV10-3	TRBJ2-3	-	few	TGTGCCAACCGGCCCAACACAGATACGCAGTATTTT	CANRPNTDTQYF
TRBV9	TRBJ2-5	-	-	TGTGCCAGCAGCGTCAGGAGCAGTACTCAAGAGACCCAGTACTTC	CASSVRSSTQETQYF
TRBV5-1	TRBJ2-7	-	many	TGCGCCAGCAGCTTCCTGACAGGTCTCTCCTACGAGCAGTACTTC	CASSFLTGLSYEQYF
TRBV4-1	TRBJ2-5	TRBD1	-	TGCGCCAGCAGCCAAGTAACACAGGGGCTAGGGGAGACCCAGTACTTC	CASSQVTQGLGETQYF
TRBV6-1	TRBJ1-2	-	few	TGTGCCAGCAGTCCCCGATCGACAGCGAACTATGGCTACACCTTC	CASSPRSTANYGYTF
TRBV6-1	TRBJ2-5	TRBD1	many	TGTGCCAGCAGTGAAGGGACAGGGGGGGAGACCCAGTACTTC	CASSEGTGGETQYF
TRBV27	TRBJ2-7	TRBD1	many	TGTGCCAGCACCATGGGCGGGACAGGGGGCTCCTACGAGCAGTACTTC	CASTMGGTGGSYEQYF
TRBV11-2	TRBJ2-2	TRBD2	many	TGTGCCAGCAACCCCTCGCTAGCGGGGCAATCGAACACCGGGGAGCTGTTTTTT	CASNPSLAGQSNTGELFF
TRBV5-6	TRBJ1-6	-	-	TGTGCCAGCAGCCTTGCTCGGGGGTATAATTCACCCCTCCACTTT	CASSLARGYNSPLHF
TRBV6-1	TRBJ2-3	TRBD2	many	TGTGCCAGTTCTTGGGGGGGGATCGATACGCAGTATTTT	CASSWGGIDTQYF
TRBV7-2	TRBJ2-3	TRBD2	few	TGTGCCAGCAGCCCGGGACTAGCGGGGCTTACGCAGTATTTT	CASSPGLAGLTQYF
TRBV7-9	TRBJ2-1	-	many	TGTGCCAGCAGCCCTACCTGGACCCTAGAAAATGAGCAGTTCTTC	CASSPTWTLENEQFF
TRBV20-1	TRBJ2-7	TRBD1	many	TGCAGTGCTAGAGACCGGGACAGGGGTGTCGGCGAGCAGTACTTC	CSARDRDRGVGEQYF
TRBV12-3/TRBV12-4	TRBJ2-1	-	many	TGTGCCAGCAGTTTAGCGGGGGGCCATAGCAATGAGCAGTTCTTC	CASSLAGGHSNEQFF
TRBV25-1	TRBJ2-6	-	-	TGTGCCAGCAGTGATCCTGGGGCCAACGTCCTGACTTTC	CASSDPGANVLTF
TRBV11-2	TRBJ2-7	TRBD2	many	TGTGCCAGCAGCTTAGGCGGGGGGGCCATATACGAGCAGTACTTC	CASSLGGGAIYEQYF
TRBV11-3	TRBJ1-2	-	-	TGTGCCAGCAGCGCTACAGGGAGGCGCTATGGCTACACCTTC	CASSATGRRYGYTF
TRBV6-6	TRBJ1-4	-	few	TGTGCCAGCAGTTACTCCCCTGGTAGAAATGAAAAACTGTTTTTT	CASSYSPGRNEKLFF
TRBV6-5	TRBJ1-6	-	-	TGTGCCAGCAGTTACGCCCCGGATTCACCCCCCCACTTT	CASSYAPDSPPHF
TRBV28	TRBJ2-5	-	many	TGTGCCAGCAGTCCGACAGTCCACCAAGAGACCCAGTACTTC	CASSPTVHQETQYF
TRBV24-1	TRBJ2-3	TRBD1	-	TGTGCCACCGCTACCGGGACAGGGAGGGATACTCAGTATTTT	CATATGTGRDTQYF
TRBV4-1	TRBJ1-5	-	few	TGCGCCAGCAGCCAACGGCAAAATAGCAATCAGCCCCAGCATTTT	CASSQRQNSNQPQHF
TRBV28	TRBJ1-1	-	many	TGTGCCAGCAGTTTATGGCGGGCTTGGGGTGTGCGGGGTGAGCCTGAAGCTTTCTTT	CASSLWRAWGVRGEPEAFF